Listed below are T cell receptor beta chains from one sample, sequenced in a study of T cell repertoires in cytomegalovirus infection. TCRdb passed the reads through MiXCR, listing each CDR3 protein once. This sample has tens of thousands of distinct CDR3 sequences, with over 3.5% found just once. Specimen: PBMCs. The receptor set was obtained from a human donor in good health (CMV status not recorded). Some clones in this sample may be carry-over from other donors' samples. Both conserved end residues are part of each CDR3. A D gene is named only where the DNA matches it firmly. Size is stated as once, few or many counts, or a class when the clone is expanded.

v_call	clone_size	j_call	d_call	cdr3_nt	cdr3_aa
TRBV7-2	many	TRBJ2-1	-	TGTGCCAGCAGCCTCGGAGCCTACAATGAGCAGTTCTTC	CASSLGAYNEQFF
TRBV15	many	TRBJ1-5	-	TGTGCCACCAGCAGAGGGGAAGGACCGCCCCAGCATTTT	CATSRGEGPPQHF
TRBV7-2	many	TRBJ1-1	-	TGTGCCAGCAGCACGGACCCAAGGGACACTGAAGCTTTCTTT	CASSTDPRDTEAFF
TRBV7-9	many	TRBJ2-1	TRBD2	TGTGCCAGCAGCAGGACTCTACGGGGGGTCGGTGATGAGCAGTTCTTC	CASSRTLRGVGDEQFF
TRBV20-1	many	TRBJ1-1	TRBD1	TGCAGTGCTAGATCCGGGACAGATCCGATGTGGGCTTTCTTT	CSARSGTDPMWAFF
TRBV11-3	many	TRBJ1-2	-	TGTGCCAGCAGCTTAGTAACACAGTCTCCTAACTATGGCTACACCTTC	CASSLVTQSPNYGYTF
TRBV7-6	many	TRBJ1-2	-	TGTGCCAGCAGCTTGGCCCCCCAGGGCTTCTACACCTTC	CASSLAPQGFYTF
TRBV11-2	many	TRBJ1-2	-	TGTGCCAGCAGCTTATTCCCTGAGCGCTACACCTTC	CASSLFPERYTF
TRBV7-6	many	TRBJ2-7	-	TGTGCCAGCAGCTTAAATCTGAGGTTCCACGAGCAGTACTTC	CASSLNLRFHEQYF
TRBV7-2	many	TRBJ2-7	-	TGTGCCAGCAGCTTAGGTTCGGTGCCGGGCAGAGAGGAGCAGTACTTC	CASSLGSVPGREEQYF
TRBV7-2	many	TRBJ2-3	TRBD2	TGTGCCAGCAGCTTACTAGCGGGAGTGGGGGATACGCAGTATTTT	CASSLLAGVGDTQYF
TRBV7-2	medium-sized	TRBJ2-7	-	TGTGCCAGCAGCGATGTGAGGGGCCTCGAGCAGTACTTC	CASSDVRGLEQYF
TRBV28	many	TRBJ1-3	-	TGTGCCAGCAGTTATCATCCTTCGAGCTACTCTGGAAACACCATATATTTT	CASSYHPSSYSGNTIYF
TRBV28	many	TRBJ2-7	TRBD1	TGTGCCAGCAGTTTGCGGACAGGGACTTACGAGCAGTACTTC	CASSLRTGTYEQYF